These T cell receptor beta chains were read from a single sample in a study of T cell changes during pregnancy in multiple sclerosis. Libraries were prepared by immunoSEQ multiplex PCR; TCRdb keeps only in-frame clonotypes and omits some of them. The table records approximately 43,000 clones, almost 95% of them present only once. Sequenced material: CD8+ T cells from peripheral blood mononuclear cells, taken in the third trimester of pregnancy. The origin of the receptors is a female donor with multiple sclerosis, enrolled in a pregnancy study. CDR3s include the opening cysteine and the closing phenylalanine or tryptophan. Each record gives: clone size, J gene, CDR3 length, D gene, V gene, CDR3 protein, CDR3 DNA. A D gene is named only where the DNA matches it firmly. Where a row states a size, it is once, few, many or the class of an expanded clone; other rows omit it.

- | TRBJ2-2 | 12 | - | TRBV11-2 | CASSLNTGELFF | TGTGCCAGCAGCCTGAACACCGGGGAGCTGTTTTTT
- | TRBJ2-2 | 17 | TRBD2 | TRBV29-1 | CSAVMDETSGRTGELFF | TGCAGCGCTGTAATGGATGAGACTAGCGGGAGGACCGGGGAGCTGTTTTTT
- | TRBJ1-5 | 14 | TRBD1 | TRBV29-1 | CSVQTTGGSGPQHF | TGCAGCGTTCAAACGACAGGGGGTTCAGGGCCCCAGCATTTT
- | TRBJ2-6 | 15 | - | TRBV28 | CASSFGGTGANVLTF | TGTGCCAGCAGTTTTGGGGGCACTGGGGCCAACGTCCTGACTTTC
- | TRBJ2-6 | 14 | - | TRBV6-6 | CATPRVSGANVLTF | TGTGCCACCCCTCGGGTCTCTGGGGCCAACGTCCTGACTTTC
- | TRBJ2-3 | 15 | - | TRBV5-1 | CASSIGLASTDTQYF | TGCGCCAGCAGCATAGGACTTGCTAGCACAGATACGCAGTATTTT
- | TRBJ2-5 | 14 | TRBD1 | TRBV7-7 | CASSLGTGTGAQYF | TGTGCTAGCAGCTTAGGGACAGGCACGGGGGCCCAGTACTTC
- | TRBJ1-4 | 16 | - | TRBV4-3 | CASSQDGLGTEEKLFF | TGCGCCAGCAGCCAAGATGGTTTAGGGACTGAGGAAAAACTGTTTTTT
- | TRBJ2-1 | 16 | - | TRBV27 | CASSPRESPPYNEQFF | TGTGCCAGCAGTCCAAGGGAGTCCCCCCCCTACAATGAGCAGTTCTTC
- | TRBJ2-7 | 15 | TRBD2 | TRBV5-1 | CASSLVGGGAYEQYF | TGCGCCAGCAGCTTGGTAGGCGGGGGGGCTTACGAGCAGTACTTC
- | TRBJ2-3 | 15 | - | TRBV6-5 | CASGLGGDSTDTQYF | TGTGCCAGCGGGTTGGGAGGAGACAGCACAGATACGCAGTATTTT
- | TRBJ2-1 | 16 | - | TRBV27 | CASSPTPGSWSNEQFF | TGTGCCAGCAGCCCCACCCCCGGGAGCTGGTCCAATGAGCAGTTCTTC
- | TRBJ2-1 | 15 | TRBD2 | TRBV5-1 | CASSLAGGLYYEQFF | TGCGCCAGCAGCTTGGCGGGGGGGTTGTACTATGAGCAGTTCTTC
- | TRBJ2-1 | 17 | TRBD1 | TRBV27 | CASSLNRDRRSYNEQFF | TGTGCCAGCAGTTTGAACCGGGACAGGAGGTCCTACAATGAGCAGTTCTTC
- | TRBJ2-5 | 14 | TRBD1 | TRBV5-4 | CASRPPGQQETQYF | TGTGCCAGCAGGCCCCCGGGACAGCAAGAGACCCAGTACTTC
- | TRBJ1-2 | 14 | - | TRBV27 | CASSPPGGGYGYTF | TGTGCCAGCAGCCCACCGGGGGGAGGGTATGGCTACACCTTC
- | TRBJ2-7 | 11 | - | TRBV19 | CASSLSEKQYF | TGTGCCAGTAGCCTATCTGAAAAGCAGTACTTC
- | TRBJ1-6 | 12 | - | TRBV5-6 | CASSLSGPPLHF | TGTGCCAGCAGCTTGAGTGGGCCACCCCTCCACTTT
- | TRBJ2-7 | 13 | - | TRBV6-6 | CASSSTASYEQYF | TGTGCCAGCAGTTCGACAGCTTCCTACGAGCAGTACTTC
once | TRBJ2-3 | 14 | - | TRBV19 | CASSILKSTDTQYF | TGTGCCAGTAGTATTCTAAAAAGCACAGATACGCAGTATTTT
once | TRBJ2-1 | 13 | - | TRBV5-1 | CASSLGFEDEQFF | TGCGCCAGCAGCTTGGGGTTCGAGGATGAGCAGTTCTTC
once | TRBJ2-3 | 16 | TRBD2 | TRBV7-6 | CASSLGTSGTRDTQYF | TGTGCCAGCAGCTTGGGGACTAGCGGGACGCGAGATACGCAGTATTTT
- | TRBJ2-1 | 15 | - | TRBV15 | CATSISRGGGHEQFF | TGTGCCACCAGCATTTCTAGGGGAGGGGGGCACGAGCAGTTCTTC
- | TRBJ2-3 | 10 | TRBD2 | TRBV7-9 | CASEAGAWYF | TGTGCCAGCGAGGCGGGAGCTTGGTATTTT
medium-sized | TRBJ1-1 | 14 | - | TRBV7-2 | CASSFGDTISEAFF | TGTGCCAGCAGCTTCGGGGACACCATATCTGAAGCTTTCTTT
- | TRBJ2-7 | 14 | TRBD1 | TRBV28 | CASIPSGSGGQGYF | TGTGCCAGCATCCCTTCAGGCTCTGGGGGACAGGGGTACTTC
few | TRBJ2-3 | 15 | TRBD1 | TRBV27 | CASSLSDRSTDTQYF | TGTGCCAGCAGTTTATCGGACAGGAGCACAGATACGCAGTATTTT
- | TRBJ2-1 | 15 | - | TRBV18 | CASSPGSSSYNEQFF | TGTGCCAGCTCTCCCGGGTCCAGCTCCTACAATGAGCAGTTCTTC
- | TRBJ2-1 | 14 | TRBD2 | TRBV27 | CASSTSGSWNEQFF | TGTGCCAGCTCCACTAGCGGGAGTTGGAATGAGCAGTTCTTC
- | TRBJ2-7 | 12 | TRBD2 | TRBV29-1 | CSVPGLGGEQYF | TGCAGCGTTCCGGGACTAGGGGGCGAGCAGTACTTC
- | TRBJ2-1 | 16 | - | TRBV5-1 | CASSLALAGVDNEQFF | TGCGCCAGCAGCTTGGCCTTGGCAGGGGTGGACAATGAGCAGTTCTTC
- | TRBJ2-5 | 13 | - | TRBV27 | CASSLSEGETQYF | TGTGCCAGCAGTTTATCAGAGGGAGAGACCCAGTACTTC
- | TRBJ1-5 | 14 | - | TRBV27 | CASSLGSRNQPQHF | TGTGCCAGCAGTTTAGGGTCCAGGAATCAGCCCCAGCATTTT
- | TRBJ2-7 | 13 | - | TRBV27 | CASSLSSGYEQYF | TGTGCCAGCAGTTTATCTAGCGGATACGAGCAGTACTTC
- | TRBJ1-5 | 14 | TRBD1 | TRBV2 | CASNTGGNDQPQHF | TGTGCCAGCAACACAGGGGGCAACGATCAGCCCCAGCATTTT
once | TRBJ2-7 | 15 | TRBD2 | TRBV27 | CASSTIAGGPYEQYF | TGTGCCAGCAGTACCATAGCGGGAGGGCCCTACGAGCAGTACTTC
- | TRBJ1-1 | 14 | - | TRBV27 | CASSSVPLAPEAFF | TGTGCCAGCAGTTCGGTACCCCTAGCCCCTGAAGCTTTCTTT
- | TRBJ2-5 | 14 | - | TRBV6-6 | CASSYQGGIQGQYF | TGTGCCAGCAGTTACCAGGGCGGGATACAAGGGCAGTACTTC
- | TRBJ1-1 | 17 | TRBD1 | TRBV13 | CASSYGTGDKGSTEAFF | TGTGCCAGCAGCTACGGGACAGGAGACAAAGGTTCCACTGAAGCTTTCTTT
- | TRBJ2-1 | 12 | - | TRBV27 | CASSSNPGEQFF | TGTGCCAGCAGTTCCAACCCGGGTGAGCAGTTCTTC
- | TRBJ2-7 | 14 | TRBD1 | TRBV27 | CASRGDRHVYEQYF | TGTGCCAGCAGGGGGGACAGGCACGTCTACGAGCAGTACTTC
- | TRBJ2-5 | 14 | TRBD1 | TRBV7-2 | CASSMGTGKETQYF | TGTGCCAGCAGCATGGGGACAGGGAAAGAGACCCAGTACTTC
- | TRBJ2-3 | 11 | - | TRBV12-5 | CASGTGDTQYF | TGTGCTAGTGGCACCGGGGATACGCAGTATTTT
- | TRBJ2-1 | 15 | - | TRBV7-6 | CASSLAMGGGNEQFF | TGTGCCAGCAGCTTAGCTATGGGAGGGGGAAATGAGCAGTTCTTC
- | TRBJ2-3 | 13 | - | TRBV10-2 | CASSELYTDTQYF | TGCGCCAGCAGTGAGTTATACACAGATACGCAGTATTTT
- | TRBJ2-7 | 16 | TRBD2 | TRBV14 | CASSQERQREKYEQYF | TGTGCCAGCAGCCAAGAACGCCAGCGGGAGAAATACGAGCAGTACTTC
- | TRBJ2-7 | 21 | - | TRBV28 | CASSSLIGGQIRPLSPYEQYF | TGTGCCAGCAGTTCGCTAATAGGCGGTCAAATTCGACCCCTATCCCCATACGAGCAGTACTTC
- | TRBJ2-3 | 17 | TRBD2 | TRBV29-1 | CSVLDMGGGRAGDTQYF | TGCAGCGTTCTTGACATGGGGGGTGGGAGGGCCGGAGATACGCAGTATTTT
- | TRBJ2-7 | 18 | TRBD1 | TRBV5-4 | CASSLPHTGQGGIYEQYF | TGTGCCAGCAGCCTCCCCCATACGGGACAGGGTGGGATCTACGAGCAGTACTTC
- | TRBJ2-1 | 17 | TRBD2 | TRBV7-9 | CASSGLAGIPPYNEQFF | TGTGCCAGCAGCGGACTAGCGGGGATACCACCCTACAATGAGCAGTTCTTC
once | TRBJ2-1 | 14 | TRBD2 | TRBV9 | CASRAGGLGSEQFF | TGTGCCAGCCGGGCGGGAGGATTAGGCAGTGAGCAGTTCTTC
few | TRBJ1-1 | 14 | - | TRBV5-1 | CASSFTGSDTEAFF | TGCGCCAGCAGTTTTACAGGGTCCGACACTGAAGCTTTCTTT
- | TRBJ1-2 | 16 | - | TRBV4-3 | CASSQDLVDGGDGYTF | TGCGCCAGCAGCCAAGATCTAGTCGACGGAGGAGATGGCTACACCTTC
- | TRBJ1-1 | 15 | - | TRBV6-1 | CASSDDWGVNTEAFF | TGTGCCAGCAGTGACGATTGGGGAGTCAACACTGAAGCTTTCTTT
- | TRBJ2-2 | 14 | - | TRBV28 | CASSFTGDTGELFF | TGTGCCAGCAGTTTTACTGGAGACACCGGGGAGCTGTTTTTT
once | TRBJ1-5 | 16 | - | TRBV7-9 | CASTSTMGGPDQPQHF | TGTGCCAGCACCTCCACGATGGGGGGTCCGGATCAGCCCCAGCATTTT
- | TRBJ1-2 | 16 | - | TRBV5-6 | CASSLEAGERNYGYTF | TGTGCCAGCAGCTTGGAGGCAGGGGAAAGAAACTATGGCTACACCTTC
- | TRBJ1-3 | 15 | - | TRBV7-6 | CASSPALGRGNTIYF | TGTGCCAGCAGCCCAGCGTTAGGTCGTGGAAACACCATATATTTT
- | TRBJ2-3 | 14 | TRBD2 | TRBV9 | CASGTGRAGDTQYF | TGTGCCAGCGGGACCGGGAGGGCGGGAGATACGCAGTATTTT
once | TRBJ1-2 | 12 | TRBD1 | TRBV29-1 | CSVEDRGHGYTF | TGCAGCGTTGAAGACAGGGGGCATGGCTACACCTTC